These 30 T cell receptor beta chains share one sample of origin, sequenced in a study of identical twins. TCRdb independently ran MiXCR on the 5' RACE reads; one entry per CDR3 protein. The sample shows around 1.7 million distinct CDR3 sequences, roughly a third of them seen only once. The specimen sequenced was cord blood. These receptors were taken from a newborn girl in good health.

The chain uses TRBV2 and TRBJ2-5, with TRBD1 identical over 7 bases. The CDR3 is 16 amino acids. The germline V gene has CDR1 SNHLY and CDR2 FYNNEI. V gave up 3 bases and J gave up 4 bases; unmatched junction bases: 11. Here the CDR3 reads CASSDLETGRRETQYF. In DNA, the CDR3 is TGTGCCAGCAGTGACCTTGAGACAGGGCGTCGAGAGACCCAGTACTTC.

In this sample, this clonotype turned up many times. V is TRBV12-3 or TRBV12-4 and J is TRBJ1-2; D not certain. This CDR3 is 11 amino acids long. Trimming removed 4 bases from V and 8 bases from J, with 8 bases in between. CDR3 residues: CASSSPVGYTF. In nucleotides, the CDR3 is TGTGCCAGCAGTTCTCCGGTGGGCTACACCTTC.

This clonotype appeared a few times. The genes are TRBV21-1 and TRBJ2-3. TRBV21-1 is termed a pseudogene. CDR3 length: 14 amino acids. The CDR3 DNA sequence: TGTGCCAGCAGCAAATGCGCTAGCACAGATACGCAGTATTTT. It translates to CASSKCASTDTQYF.

This clonotype has a single count. The chain uses TRBV2 and TRBJ2-2, with a tentative D call TRBD2 (5 bases). Germline lookup yields CDR1 SNHLY and CDR2 FYNNEI. CDR3 length: 15 residues. V was clipped by 8 bases and J by 1 base, with 14 bases between them. This CDR3 reads CASGSLEGNTGELFF. DNA of the CDR3: TGTGCCAGCGGGAGCCTAGAGGGGAACACCGGGGAGCTGTTTTTT.

The chain is built from TRBV18 and TRBJ2-7, with D perhaps assigned TRBD1 or TRBD2 (5 bases each). Trimming removed 3 bases at V and 3 bases at J, with 12 bases between. In germline, CDR1 is KGHSH, CDR2 LQKENI. The CDR3 length is 14 residues. DNA of the CDR3: TGTGCCAGCTCACCCCGGGGCTCGTACTACGAGCAGTACTTC. Protein: CASSPRGSYYEQYF. The full variable domain, rest sourced from reference TRBV18 and TRBJ2-7, is NAGVMQNPRHLVRRRGQEARLRCSPMKGHSHVYWYRQLPEEGLKFMVYLQKENIIDESGMPKERFSAEFPKEGPSILRIQQVVRGDSAAYFCASSPRGSYYEQYFGPGTRLTVT.

The gene calls are TRBV12-3 or TRBV12-4 and TRBJ2-5, with 7 bases fitting TRBD2. This CDR3 comprises 14 residues. The V and J ends lost 0 bases and 4 bases, in that order; junction bases with no gene match: 2. Written as DNA, the CDR3 is TGTGCCAGCAGTTTAGCGCGGGAGCTAGAGACCCAGTACTTC. Residues: CASSLARELETQYF.

The chain combines TRBV7-9 with TRBJ2-3; 8 bases are a match to TRBD1. Germline V gene lookup returns CDR1 SEHNR and CDR2 FQNEAQ (reference sequence). There are 12 residues in the CDR3. V lost 11 bases and J lost 4; bases outside the gene matches: 5. The CDR3 is CASLQGADTQYF. The CDR3 DNA is TGTGCCTCATTACAGGGGGCAGATACGCAGTATTTT.

The gene calls are TRBV12-3 or TRBV12-4 and TRBJ2-5; D may be TRBD2 (5 bases). This CDR3 has 15 amino acids. Trimming took 4 bases from V and 11 from J, leaving 23 bases between them. CDR3 bases: TGTGCCAGCAGTTGGGGTTCGGGGAACTACAATGAGCAGTACTTC. This sequence encodes CASSWGSGNYNEQYF.

The V and J genes are TRBV12-3 or TRBV12-4 and TRBJ2-1; 14 bases map to TRBD2. This CDR3 has 19 amino acids. Germline trimming cut 3 bases from V and 2 bases from J; bases unmatched to any gene: 9. CDR3 in DNA: TGTGCCAGCAGTTTTATTGGACTAGCGGGAGGATTTGCCTACAATGAGCAGTTCTTC. Translation: CASSFIGLAGGFAYNEQFF.

The chain couples TRBV5-1 to TRBJ2-7, with 7 positions matching TRBD1. CDR1 and CDR2 from the germline V gene are SGHRS and YFSETQ. The CDR3 covers 15 residues. V lost 1 base, J lost 1 base, and 5 bases stayed unmatched. CDR3 in DNA: TGCGCCAGCAGCTTGATAGACAGGGTGTCCTACGAGCAGTACTTC. It is translated as CASSLIDRVSYEQYF.

V is TRBV20-1 and J is TRBJ1-4; the D is unclear. Germline CDR1 DFQATT, CDR2 SNEGSKA (reference sequence). The CDR3 extends over 12 amino acids. V was cut by 4 bases and J by 8 bases, with 11 bases left in between. CDR3 sequence reads: CSANLGWEKLFF. CDR3 DNA sequence: TGCAGTGCTAATCTGGGTTGGGAAAAACTGTTTTTT.

V gene TRBV4-2 combines with J gene TRBJ1-2, with TRBD1 matching 7 bases. V was clipped by 5 bases and J by 8 bases; unmatched bases: 8. This CDR3 is built from 13 residues. Germline loops: CDR1 LGHNA, CDR2 YNFKEQ. In nucleotides, the CDR3 is TGTGCCAGCAGCAAACAGGGGCGGGAAGGCTACACCTTC. Protein sequence: CASSKQGREGYTF.

This clonotype was recorded many times. This rearrangement joins TRBV20-1 to TRBJ2-5, with 9 bases that match TRBD1. With the DNA end fitting TRBJ2-7 better, the J assignment may be wrong. CDR1 is DFQATT and CDR2 is SNEGSKA in the germline V gene (reference sequence). CDR3 length: 17 residues. The DNA of the CDR3 is TGCAGTGCTAGGGGATTTAGGAGGACAGGGGTTGGCAACGAGCAGTACTTC. Encoded protein: CSARGFRRTGVGNEQYF.

This clonotype was seen a few times. The V and J genes are TRBV14 and TRBJ2-4; no definite D call. Germline loops: CDR1 SGHDN, CDR2 FVKESK. Trimming took off 1 base at V and 1 base at J, with 14 bases between the two ends. The CDR3 loop spans 17 amino acids. This CDR3 is CASSQGQVRWAKNIQYF. The CDR3 nucleotides read TGTGCCAGCAGCCAAGGGCAGGTCAGGTGGGCCAAAAACATTCAGTACTTC.

Concerning this clonotype: The germline gene is not matched at one end of the junction; a read error may be the cause. The chain is built from TRBV28 and TRBJ1-5; 12 nucleotides match TRBD1. The length of the CDR3 is 16 residues. Germline CDR1 and CDR2: MDHEN and SYDVKM. The CDR3 loop reads CASSNSGTGGNQPRHF. In nucleotides, the CDR3 is TGTGCCAGCAGTAACTCCGGGACAGGGGGCAATCAGCCCCGGCATTTT.

The sample holds a few counts of this clonotype. This chain uses TRBV20-1 with TRBJ2-7; 7 bases fit TRBD1. This CDR3 comprises 15 residues. Germline assignment: CDR1 DFQATT and CDR2 SNEGSKA (reference sequence). The J segment lost 2 bases and the V segment lost 0 bases, leaving 7 bases of the junction unmatched. This CDR3 is CSARDPGQAPYEQYF. CDR3 DNA: TGCAGTGCTAGAGATCCCGGACAGGCGCCCTACGAGCAGTACTTC.

This chain links TRBV5-1 with TRBJ2-3; the D is unclear. Germline V gives CDR1 SGHRS, CDR2 YFSETQ. V shed 0 bases and J shed 4 bases, with 12 bases lying between them. The CDR3 runs to 15 residues. The CDR3 loop reads CASSLELGRPDTQYF. Here the CDR3 DNA reads TGCGCCAGCAGCTTGGAGCTAGGACGACCAGATACGCAGTATTTT.

Only a few counts were recorded for this clonotype. This sequence joins TRBV6-1 and TRBJ2-4; D is uncertain. The CDR3 loop spans 17 amino acids. The germline CDR1 and CDR2 sequences are MNHNS and SASEGT. V dropped 7 bases and J dropped 0 bases, with 19 bases sitting between them. This CDR3 reads CASIKPATPLAKNIQYF. The CDR3 DNA sequence: TGTGCCAGCATTAAGCCGGCGACACCATTAGCCAAAAACATTCAGTACTTC.

This clonotype was picked up a small number of times. V usage is TRBV6-6 and J usage is TRBJ2-1, with a weak D call TRBD2 (6 bases). The V end was cut by 6 bases, the J end by 5 bases, with 17 bases between. CDR3 size: 15 residues. The germline V gene encodes CDR1 MNHNY and CDR2 SVGAGI (reference sequence). The CDR3 spells CASRTTGTSNNEQFF. The CDR3 DNA follows: TGTGCCAGCAGAACAACGGGGACTTCGAACAATGAGCAGTTCTTC.

There are many counts of this clonotype. The genes are TRBV12-3 or TRBV12-4 and TRBJ2-7; possible D gene TRBD2, 6 bases. Trimming removed 4 bases at V and 2 bases at J, with 9 bases between. The CDR3 spans 13 residues. The CDR3 DNA is TGTGCCAGCAGTTGGGGACTGGCCTACGAGCAGTACTTC. Translating it yields CASSWGLAYEQYF.

This clonotype was observed a single time. The CDR3 DNA reads as TGTGCCAGCAGCGTATCGGTAAGCACTGAAGCTTTCTTT. It yields the protein CASSVSVSTEAFF. V is TRBV9 and J is TRBJ1-1; no clear D. The CDR3 length is 13 residues. Germline CDR1 SGDLS, CDR2 YYNGEE. V was cut by 1 base and J by 4 bases, with 8 bases left in between.

The rearrangement uses TRBV28 and TRBJ2-7, with D perhaps matching TRBD2 (6 bases). This CDR3 has 15 amino acids. Germline lookup yields CDR1 MDHEN and CDR2 SYDVKM. V was clipped by 6 bases and J by 1 base, with 16 bases between them. The CDR3 sequence is CASSGRGAGSYEQYF. CDR3 bases: TGTGCCAGCAGCGGTAGGGGCGCGGGGTCCTACGAGCAGTACTTC.

The CDR3 reads CASSQESYRTDTQYF. CDR3 bases: TGTGCCAGCAGCCAAGAATCCTACCGTACAGATACGCAGTATTTT. The chain uses TRBV3-1 and TRBJ2-3, with D unclear. The CDR3 contains 15 residues. The germline V gene encodes CDR1 LGHDT and CDR2 YNNKEL (reference sequence). V lost 0 bases and J 3 bases, leaving 10 bases between the germline ends.

The CDR3 nucleotides read TGTGCCAGCAGCCAAGATGAGGGGGTACAGGTAACCCAGTACTTC. Its protein product is CASSQDEGVQVTQYF. This rearrangement joins TRBV4-2 to TRBJ2-5; a possible D gene is TRBD1 (6 bases). This CDR3 has 15 amino acids. Looked up from germline, CDR1 is LGHNA and CDR2 is YNFKEQ. V lost 0 bases to trimming and J lost 8 bases, with 16 bases between them.

This clonotype was counted a few times. This sequence joins TRBV2 and TRBJ1-4, with a weak D call TRBD1 (5 bases). CDR3 size: 14 residues. Trimming left V 5 bases short and J 4 bases short, with 11 bases between. Germline CDR1 reads SNHLY; CDR2 reads FYNNEI. The CDR3 spells CASSQGGVNEKLFF. As DNA, the CDR3 is TGTGCCAGCAGTCAGGGAGGGGTTAATGAAAAACTGTTTTTT.

A word on this clonotype: A much larger clone lies a single base off, so this may be a read error. The chain carries TRBV29-1 and TRBJ2-1; 9 bases are shared with TRBD2. The J call may be incorrect, as the DNA end agrees better with TRBJ2-7. Germline lookup yields CDR1 SQVTM and CDR2 ANQGSEA. This CDR3 has 17 residues. The CDR3 region has the DNA TGCAGCGTTCGTGATAGCGGGAGATGGAGCTCCTACAATGAGCAGTACTTC. Amino acid sequence: CSVRDSGRWSSYNEQYF.

This chain joins TRBV9 and TRBJ2-1; TRBD2 agrees at 13 bases. This CDR3 is 17 amino acids long. Germline lookup yields CDR1 SGDLS and CDR2 YYNGEE. With V trimmed by 0 bases and J by 6 bases, 6 bases remained unmatched. The DNA for the CDR3 is TGTGCCAGCAGCGTAGCTTTTTGGACTAGCGGGAGCAATGAGCAGTTCTTC. It encodes CASSVAFWTSGSNEQFF.

V usage is TRBV24-1 and J usage is TRBJ2-3; D is possibly TRBD1 (6 bases). The CDR3 is 16 amino acids. Germline V gives CDR1 KGHDR, CDR2 SFDVKD. Trimming pared 5 bases from V and 8 bases from J, leaving 22 bases between. The CDR3 sequence is CATSGRTESGYGTQYF. The CDR3 nucleotides read TGTGCCACCAGTGGTCGGACAGAATCTGGTTACGGTACGCAGTATTTT.

In its sample, this clonotype was seen once. The genes are TRBV28 and TRBJ2-1, with TRBD2 identical over 7 bases. The junction had 13 bases not matched to a gene; V was cut back by 3 bases and J by 8 bases. CDR3 length: 16 residues. Germline CDR1 and CDR2: MDHEN and SYDVKM. CDR3 nucleotide sequence: TGTGCCAGCAGTTTTATAGAACTGGAGGGAGGGGATGAGCAGTTCTTC. It codes for CASSFIELEGGDEQFF.

This clonotype was observed a few times. The genes are TRBV29-1 and TRBJ2-7; the match to TRBD2 covers 13 bases. CDR3 length equals 14 residues. Trimming cost V 7 bases and J 4 bases; bases outside gene matches: 7. Germline loops: CDR1 SQVTM, CDR2 ANQGSEA. CDR3 residues: CSAQVLAGGYEQYF. The DNA of the CDR3 is TGCAGCGCTCAAGTACTAGCGGGAGGGTACGAGCAGTACTTC.